This T cell receptor (beta chain) stems from a study of T cells after yellow fever vaccination. Overall study: Some fractions had low cell numbers, and these were prepared with SMART-Seq v4 Ultra Low Input.

MiXCR was run by TCRdb on the 5' RACE reads, yielding one entry per CDR3 protein. The sample lists about 400,000 distinct CDR3 sequences, approximately 10% seen once, with 18% in the top ten. This clonotype was counted only a few times. Trimming cost V 4 bases and J 2 bases, with 7 bases left between them. Germline V CDR1 and CDR2: SGHTA, FQGNSA. The CDR3 totals 13 residues. The rearrangement joins TRBV7-2 to TRBJ2-3, with unresolved D. This material consisted of PBMCs, taken on the day of the first yellow fever vaccination. This sequence originates from a young man who received the YFV17D yellow fever vaccine. In DNA, the CDR3 is TGTGCCAGCAGCTCGAAAGCCACAGATACGCAGTATTTT. This codes for CASSSKATDTQYF. Drawing the rest from reference TRBV7-2 and TRBJ2-3, the complete variable domain is GAGVSQSPSNKVTEKGKDVELRCDPISGHTALYWYRQSLGQGLEFLIYFQGNSAPDKSGLPSDRFSAERTGGSVSTLTIQRTQQEDSAVYLCASSSKATDTQYFGPGTRLTVL.